This T cell receptor beta chain emerged from a study of molecular identifiers for immune sequencing clone quantification. About the research overall: In replicates, RNA from approximately 22,000 or 94,000 naive CD8 cells was divided five ways and four parts were sequenced. General study points: Detectable among around 1 million naive cells, according to reports, was Jurkat TCR RNA spiked in from one cell. Naive cells had under 1% of molecules in clones above 20 RNA copies, effectors over 99%.

The CDR3 covers 18 residues. The germline V gene encodes CDR1 SGHVS and CDR2 FNYEAQ. V was shortened by 5 bases and J by 0 bases, with 19 bases between the two germline ends. TCRdb used MiXCR to reprocess the PCR reads, holding one entry per CDR3 protein. Of about 640,000 distinct CDR3 sequences detected, about 20% appear once; the ten largest clones hold approximately 0.9%. Regarding this clonotype: Its antigen is unknown. A clone one base away is much larger, so this may be a read error.

The naive CD8 libraries originated from between roughly 17,000 and 1,100,000 sorted cells and drew on 10%, 30% or 50% RNA. The TCR was taken from a human donor in good health. Some libraries in this study had Jurkat cell RNA spiked in. The gene calls are TRBV7-6 and TRBJ2-2, with a weak D call TRBD2 (5 bases). Sequenced sample: naive CD8+ T cells from blood, with Jurkat cell RNA spiked in. Subset denoted: FACS-sorted CD8+CD4-CCR7+CD45RA+ naive T cells. The CDR3 region is CASSTLTGGSANTGELFF. CDR3 sequence (DNA): TGTGCCAGCAGCACCCTGACTGGCGGGTCCGCGAACACCGGGGAGCTGTTTTTT.